The rows below give T cell receptor beta chains drawn from one sample of a study of cytomegalovirus exposure and HLA in healthy donors. Data came from immunoSEQ multiplex PCR; TCRdb stores just in-frame clones and leaves some out. The data show approximately 200,000 clones, with roughly 79% seen just once and approximately 2% held by the top ten. The sequenced sample consisted of PBMCs. The receptor set was obtained from a man aged 25 to 40 in good health and CMV-seronegative. Both conserved end residues are part of each CDR3. Fields, in order: J gene, V gene, CDR3 protein.

j_call: TRBJ1-1
v_call: TRBV19
cdr3_aa: CASSARGGTEAFF

j_call: TRBJ2-5
v_call: TRBV9
cdr3_aa: CASSVDPGVETQYF

j_call: TRBJ1-1
v_call: TRBV5-6
cdr3_aa: CASSLTGAEAFF

j_call: TRBJ2-5
v_call: TRBV19
cdr3_aa: CASSTGSKETQYF

j_call: TRBJ2-1
v_call: TRBV19
cdr3_aa: CASSGGLAGLYNEQFF

j_call: TRBJ2-1
v_call: TRBV5-4
cdr3_aa: CASSSPGLAGGEQFF

j_call: TRBJ2-1
v_call: TRBV28
cdr3_aa: CTVGAGGGYNEQFF

j_call: TRBJ2-7
v_call: TRBV27
cdr3_aa: CASSPGQGAREQYF

j_call: TRBJ2-7
v_call: TRBV7-3
cdr3_aa: CASSLTRRRVYEQYF

j_call: TRBJ2-3
v_call: TRBV9
cdr3_aa: CASSVLGSKQYF

j_call: TRBJ1-2
v_call: TRBV13
cdr3_aa: CASSYGTRNYGYTF

j_call: TRBJ1-4
v_call: TRBV5-4
cdr3_aa: CASGQDGEKLFF

j_call: TRBJ2-7
v_call: TRBV7-9
cdr3_aa: CAIEGGSQYEQYF

j_call: TRBJ1-1
v_call: TRBV5-1
cdr3_aa: CASSLQWNTEAFF

j_call: TRBJ1-4
v_call: TRBV4-1
cdr3_aa: CASSQVQGLNEKLFF

j_call: TRBJ2-7
v_call: TRBV18
cdr3_aa: CASSLGQPAYEQYF